This is a list of T cell receptor beta chains from one sample in a study of blood T cells in healthy people across ages. TCRdb redid the calling of the 5' RACE reads with MiXCR, one entry per CDR3 protein. Here the sample spans roughly 790,000 distinct CDR3 sequences, 43% being singletons. Sequencing used blood. The receptors come from a woman aged 55-70 years in good health. Both conserved end residues are part of each CDR3. Each record gives: J gene, clone size, V gene, D gene, CDR3 protein, CDR3 DNA. D genes are given only for firm matches. Expanded clones get a size class; other rows say once, few or many, or leave the size out.

J gene: TRBJ1-2
clone size: NA
V gene: TRBV28
D gene: NA
CDR3 protein: CASSLSVAWQSHGYTF
CDR3 DNA: TGTGCCAGCAGTTTATCGGTAGCCTGGCAGTCTCATGGCTACACCTTC

J gene: TRBJ2-1
clone size: few
V gene: TRBV4-2
D gene: TRBD2
CDR3 protein: CASSQDRSGRHNEQFF
CDR3 DNA: TGTGCCAGCAGCCAAGATCGGAGCGGGAGGCACAATGAGCAGTTCTTC

J gene: TRBJ2-1
clone size: many
V gene: TRBV9
D gene: NA
CDR3 protein: CASSVVSAPGSRGIEQFF
CDR3 DNA: TGTGCCAGCAGCGTAGTGAGTGCCCCGGGCAGCCGGGGCATTGAGCAGTTCTTC

J gene: TRBJ2-3
clone size: NA
V gene: TRBV5-1
D gene: TRBD1
CDR3 protein: CAGSFITGAQADTQYF
CDR3 DNA: TGCGCCGGCAGCTTTATCACAGGGGCTCAGGCAGATACGCAGTATTTT

J gene: TRBJ2-5
clone size: few
V gene: TRBV24-1
D gene: NA
CDR3 protein: CATSDLDAGAWGRNEQYF
CDR3 DNA: TGTGCCACCAGTGATTTGGATGCAGGGGCATGGGGGAGGAATGAGCAGTACTTC

J gene: TRBJ1-6
clone size: NA
V gene: TRBV7-9
D gene: TRBD1
CDR3 protein: CASSTDRGRSYNSPLHF
CDR3 DNA: TGTGCCAGCAGCACGGACAGGGGAAGATCCTATAATTCACCCCTCCACTTT

J gene: TRBJ2-5
clone size: few
V gene: TRBV20-1
D gene: TRBD1
CDR3 protein: CSARETGKKETQYF
CDR3 DNA: TGCAGTGCTAGGGAGACAGGGAAGAAAGAGACCCAGTACTTC

J gene: TRBJ2-1
clone size: few
V gene: TRBV27
D gene: NA
CDR3 protein: CASRVGLLNEQFF
CDR3 DNA: TGTGCCAGCAGAGTGGGACTGCTCAATGAGCAGTTCTTC

J gene: TRBJ1-2
clone size: NA
V gene: TRBV28
D gene: NA
CDR3 protein: CASSSMDRHYTF
CDR3 DNA: TGTGCCAGCAGTTCCATGGACCGACACTACACCTTC

J gene: TRBJ2-6
clone size: NA
V gene: TRBV20-1
D gene: NA
CDR3 protein: CSAKPGANVLTF
CDR3 DNA: TGCAGTGCTAAACCTGGGGCCAACGTCCTGACTTTC

J gene: TRBJ2-4
clone size: NA
V gene: TRBV25-1
D gene: TRBD2
CDR3 protein: CASSAGGSIQYF
CDR3 DNA: TGTGCCAGCTCCGCGGGAGGGAGCATTCAGTACTTC

J gene: TRBJ2-1
clone size: many
V gene: TRBV24-1
D gene: NA
CDR3 protein: CATAGSGVEQFF
CDR3 DNA: TGTGCCACCGCGGGATCGGGAGTCGAGCAGTTCTTC

J gene: TRBJ1-1
clone size: NA
V gene: TRBV5-1
D gene: NA
CDR3 protein: CASSLLLGNTEAFF
CDR3 DNA: TGCGCCAGCAGCTTGCTGCTAGGGAACACTGAAGCTTTCTTT

J gene: TRBJ2-7
clone size: NA
V gene: TRBV27
D gene: NA
CDR3 protein: CASSQGGWEQYF
CDR3 DNA: TGTGCCAGCAGTCAGGGGGGCTGGGAGCAGTACTTC

J gene: TRBJ2-3
clone size: few
V gene: TRBV11-2
D gene: NA
CDR3 protein: CASSLADIRADTQYF
CDR3 DNA: TGTGCCAGCAGCTTAGCTGACATTCGAGCAGATACGCAGTATTTT

J gene: TRBJ1-2
clone size: NA
V gene: TRBV29-1
D gene: NA
CDR3 protein: CSAAGEEGYTF
CDR3 DNA: TGCAGTGCCGCCGGGGAGGAGGGCTACACCTTC

J gene: TRBJ1-4
clone size: few
V gene: TRBV20-1
D gene: TRBD1
CDR3 protein: CSASKGAPEKLFF
CDR3 DNA: TGCAGTGCTAGTAAGGGGGCCCCGGAAAAACTGTTTTTT

J gene: TRBJ2-1
clone size: NA
V gene: TRBV29-1
D gene: TRBD2
CDR3 protein: CSVARTRGYNEQFF
CDR3 DNA: TGCAGCGTTGCCCGGACTAGGGGATACAATGAGCAGTTCTTC

J gene: TRBJ2-7
clone size: many
V gene: TRBV29-1
D gene: NA
CDR3 protein: CSATRGPYEQYF
CDR3 DNA: TGCAGCGCCACCCGGGGGCCCTACGAGCAGTACTTC

J gene: TRBJ2-6
clone size: NA
V gene: TRBV24-1
D gene: TRBD2
CDR3 protein: CATSGLAGSSGANVLTF
CDR3 DNA: TGTGCCACCAGTGGTTTAGCGGGGAGCTCTGGGGCCAACGTCCTGACTTTC

J gene: TRBJ2-6
clone size: many
V gene: TRBV29-1
D gene: NA
CDR3 protein: CSVASYSAGANVLTF
CDR3 DNA: TGCAGCGTTGCCAGTTACTCTGCGGGGGCCAACGTCCTGACTTTC

J gene: TRBJ2-7
clone size: NA
V gene: TRBV5-1
D gene: TRBD2
CDR3 protein: CASSLEREREYF
CDR3 DNA: TGCGCCAGCAGCTTGGAGCGGGAGAGGGAGTACTTC

J gene: TRBJ2-1
clone size: many
V gene: TRBV3-1
D gene: NA
CDR3 protein: CASSQEGSKNEQFF
CDR3 DNA: TGTGCCAGCAGCCAAGAGGGCAGCAAAAATGAGCAGTTCTTC

J gene: TRBJ2-4
clone size: NA
V gene: TRBV28
D gene: NA
CDR3 protein: CASSLYGTEGGYGAKNIQYF
CDR3 DNA: TGTGCCAGCAGTTTATATGGGACAGAGGGAGGTTATGGGGCCAAAAACATTCAGTACTTC

J gene: TRBJ1-5
clone size: NA
V gene: TRBV6-6
D gene: NA
CDR3 protein: CASSPQAFYSNQPQHF
CDR3 DNA: TGTGCCAGCAGTCCCCAGGCCTTCTATAGCAATCAGCCCCAGCATTTT

J gene: TRBJ2-5
clone size: NA
V gene: TRBV7-9
D gene: NA
CDR3 protein: CAGARDYQETQYF
CDR3 DNA: TGTGCAGGCGCCCGGGACTACCAAGAGACCCAGTACTTC

J gene: TRBJ2-6
clone size: NA
V gene: TRBV7-8
D gene: NA
CDR3 protein: CASSLRGVGANVLTF
CDR3 DNA: TGTGCCAGCAGCTTAAGGGGGGTTGGGGCCAACGTCCTGACTTTC

J gene: TRBJ2-1
clone size: NA
V gene: TRBV9
D gene: TRBD2
CDR3 protein: CASSVVGTSVYNEQFF
CDR3 DNA: TGTGCCAGCAGCGTAGTAGGGACTAGCGTCTACAATGAGCAGTTCTTC